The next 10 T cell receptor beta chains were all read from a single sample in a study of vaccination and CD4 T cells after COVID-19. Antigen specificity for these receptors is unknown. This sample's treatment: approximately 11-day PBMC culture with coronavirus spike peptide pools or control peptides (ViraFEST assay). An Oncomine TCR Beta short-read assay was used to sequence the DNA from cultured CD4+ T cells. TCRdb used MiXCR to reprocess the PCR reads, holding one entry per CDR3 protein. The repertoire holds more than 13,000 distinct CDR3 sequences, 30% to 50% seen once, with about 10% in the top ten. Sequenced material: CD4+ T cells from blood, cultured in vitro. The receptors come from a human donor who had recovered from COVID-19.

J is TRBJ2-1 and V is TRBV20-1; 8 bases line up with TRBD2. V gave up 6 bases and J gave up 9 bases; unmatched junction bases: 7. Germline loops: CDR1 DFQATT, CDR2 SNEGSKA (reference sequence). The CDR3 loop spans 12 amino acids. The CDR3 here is CSAEREFGEQFF. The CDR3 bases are TGCAGTGCGGAGCGGGAGTTCGGTGAGCAGTTCTTC.

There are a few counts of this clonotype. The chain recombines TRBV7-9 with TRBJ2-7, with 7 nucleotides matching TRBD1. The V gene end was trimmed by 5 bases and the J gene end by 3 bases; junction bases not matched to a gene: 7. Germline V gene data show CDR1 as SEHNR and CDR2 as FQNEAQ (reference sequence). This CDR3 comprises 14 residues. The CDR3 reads CASSLSTGLYEQYF. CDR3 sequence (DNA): TGTGCCAGCAGCCTGTCGACAGGGCTCTACGAGCAGTACTTC.

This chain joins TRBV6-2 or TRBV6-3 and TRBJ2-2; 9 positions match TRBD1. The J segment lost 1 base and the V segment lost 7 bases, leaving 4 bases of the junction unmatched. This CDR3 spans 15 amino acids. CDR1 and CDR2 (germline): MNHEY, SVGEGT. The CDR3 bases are TGTGCCAGCACCACAGGGGGCCGGAACACCGGGGAGCTGTTTTTT. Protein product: CASTTGGRNTGELFF.

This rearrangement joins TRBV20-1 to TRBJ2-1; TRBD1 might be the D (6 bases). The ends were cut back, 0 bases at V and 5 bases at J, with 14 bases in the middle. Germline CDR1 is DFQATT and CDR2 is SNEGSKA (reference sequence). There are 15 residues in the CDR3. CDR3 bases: TGCAGTGCTAGAGAGGGCCTGGGGGCGGACAATGAGCAGTTCTTC. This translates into CSAREGLGADNEQFF.

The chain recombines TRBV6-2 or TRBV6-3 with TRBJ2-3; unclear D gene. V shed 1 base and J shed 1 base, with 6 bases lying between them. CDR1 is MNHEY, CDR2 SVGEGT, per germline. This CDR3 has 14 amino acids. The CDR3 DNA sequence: TGTGCCAGCAGTTACTATCGGCGCACAGATACGCAGTATTTT. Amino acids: CASSYYRRTDTQYF.

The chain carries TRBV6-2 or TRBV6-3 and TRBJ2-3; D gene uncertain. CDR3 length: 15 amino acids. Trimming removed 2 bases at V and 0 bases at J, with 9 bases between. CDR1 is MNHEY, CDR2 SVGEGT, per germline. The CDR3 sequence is CASSYQPASTDTQYF. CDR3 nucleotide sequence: TGTGCCAGCAGTTACCAGCCCGCCAGCACAGATACGCAGTATTTT.

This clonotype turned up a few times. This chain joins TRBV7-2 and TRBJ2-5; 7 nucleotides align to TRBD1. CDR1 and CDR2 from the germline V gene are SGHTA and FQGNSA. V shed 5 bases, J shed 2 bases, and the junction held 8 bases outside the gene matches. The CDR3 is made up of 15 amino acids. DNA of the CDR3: TGTGCCAGCAGCATCATCAGGGGGAGTCAAGAGACCCAGTACTTC. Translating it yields CASSIIRGSQETQYF.

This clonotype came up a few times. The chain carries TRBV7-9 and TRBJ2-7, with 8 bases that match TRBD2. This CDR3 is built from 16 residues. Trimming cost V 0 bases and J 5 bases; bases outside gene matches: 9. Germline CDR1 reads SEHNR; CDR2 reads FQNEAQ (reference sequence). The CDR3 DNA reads TGTGCCAGCAGCTTAGCTTGGCGGGGGGCGAAGAACGAGCAGTACTTC. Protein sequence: CASSLAWRGAKNEQYF.

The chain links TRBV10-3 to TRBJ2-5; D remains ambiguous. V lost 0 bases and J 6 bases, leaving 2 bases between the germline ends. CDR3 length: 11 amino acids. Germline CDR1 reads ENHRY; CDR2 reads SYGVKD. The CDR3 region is CAISESQTQYF. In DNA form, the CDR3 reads TGTGCCATCAGTGAGTCGCAGACCCAGTACTTC.

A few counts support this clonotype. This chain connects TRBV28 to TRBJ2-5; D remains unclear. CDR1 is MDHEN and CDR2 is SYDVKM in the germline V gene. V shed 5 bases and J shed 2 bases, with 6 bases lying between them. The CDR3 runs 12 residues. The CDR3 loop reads CASSPPQETQYF. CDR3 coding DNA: TGTGCCAGCAGTCCCCCTCAAGAGACCCAGTACTTC.